A selection of T cell receptor beta chains follows, all from one sample in a study of blood T cells in healthy people across ages. In TCRdb, the 5' RACE reads were re-called with MiXCR into one record per CDR3 protein. The sample carries roughly 410,000 distinct CDR3 sequences, 50% to 60% recorded once. Sequencing input: blood. Source of these receptors: a man in his sixties in good health. Each CDR3 is given with its conserved first and last residue. The order of the fields is D gene, clone size, V gene, J gene, CDR3 length, CDR3 protein, CDR3 DNA. A D gene is named only where the DNA matches it firmly. Expanded clones get a size class; other rows say once, few or many, or leave the size out.

d_gene: .; abundance: .; v_gene: TRBV7-8; j_gene: TRBJ2-4; len: 17; CDR3aa: CASSPRVPGAAPNIQYF; CDR3nt: TGTGCCAGCTCACCACGGGTCCCGGGGGCGGCTCCAAACATTCAGTACTTC
d_gene: .; abundance: few; v_gene: TRBV28; j_gene: TRBJ1-2; len: 12; CDR3aa: CASSQGLFGYTF; CDR3nt: TGTGCCAGCAGTCAGGGGTTGTTTGGCTACACCTTC
d_gene: .; abundance: .; v_gene: TRBV6-1; j_gene: TRBJ2-2; len: 14; CDR3aa: CASSPASNTGELFF; CDR3nt: TGTGCCAGCAGCCCCGCCTCGAACACCGGGGAGCTGTTTTTT
d_gene: .; abundance: .; v_gene: TRBV7-9; j_gene: TRBJ1-1; len: 16; CDR3aa: CASTHRKGGGNTEAFF; CDR3nt: TGTGCCAGCACCCATCGAAAGGGGGGGGGGAACACTGAAGCTTTCTTT
d_gene: TRBD2; abundance: .; v_gene: TRBV6-2/TRBV6-3; j_gene: TRBJ2-7; len: 15; CDR3aa: CASSPASGRSGEQYF; CDR3nt: TGTGCCAGCAGTCCTGCTAGCGGGAGATCGGGCGAGCAGTACTTC
d_gene: .; abundance: .; v_gene: TRBV12-3/TRBV12-4; j_gene: TRBJ1-4; len: 14; CDR3aa: CASSPGTLRRKLFF; CDR3nt: TGTGCCAGCAGCCCCGGGACTTTGAGACGAAAACTGTTTTTT
d_gene: TRBD1; abundance: many; v_gene: TRBV20-1; j_gene: TRBJ1-1; len: 14; CDR3aa: CSARPRQGLTEAFF; CDR3nt: TGCAGTGCTAGACCTCGACAGGGACTCACTGAAGCTTTCTTT
d_gene: .; abundance: .; v_gene: TRBV6-2/TRBV6-3; j_gene: TRBJ1-2; len: 15; CDR3aa: CASRTYYKVPVGHTF; CDR3nt: TGTGCCAGCAGAACCTACTATAAAGTTCCAGTTGGCCACACCTTC
d_gene: .; abundance: many; v_gene: TRBV5-1; j_gene: TRBJ2-7; len: 14; CDR3aa: CASSLGHRVGEQYF; CDR3nt: TGCGCCAGCAGCTTGGGACATCGGGTGGGAGAGCAGTACTTC
d_gene: TRBD2; abundance: .; v_gene: TRBV20-1; j_gene: TRBJ2-3; len: 14; CDR3aa: CSASGRGGIDTQYF; CDR3nt: TGCAGTGCTAGTGGGCGGGGGGGCATTGATACGCAGTATTTT
d_gene: .; abundance: few; v_gene: TRBV6-1; j_gene: TRBJ2-3; len: 15; CDR3aa: CASKVEWASTDTQYF; CDR3nt: TGTGCCAGCAAAGTTGAGTGGGCTTCTACAGATACGCAGTATTTT
d_gene: TRBD2; abundance: few; v_gene: TRBV7-2; j_gene: TRBJ2-3; len: 14; CDR3aa: CASGSAGGTDTQYF; CDR3nt: TGTGCCAGCGGATCAGCGGGAGGGACAGATACGCAGTATTTT
d_gene: TRBD2; abundance: .; v_gene: TRBV20-1; j_gene: TRBJ2-5; len: 19; CDR3aa: CSARIGLAGGPRAYNEQYF; CDR3nt: TGCAGTGCTAGGATCGGGCTAGCGGGGGGGCCCCGCGCCTACAATGAGCAGTACTTC
d_gene: .; abundance: .; v_gene: TRBV4-2; j_gene: TRBJ1-5; len: 17; CDR3aa: CASSQDQDATGNQPQHF; CDR3nt: TGTGCCAGCAGCCAAGATCAGGACGCCACAGGGAATCAGCCCCAGCATTTT
d_gene: TRBD2; abundance: .; v_gene: TRBV3-1; j_gene: TRBJ2-7; len: 15; CDR3aa: CASSHTSGGAGEQYF; CDR3nt: TGTGCCAGCAGCCACACTAGCGGGGGGGCGGGCGAGCAGTACTTC
d_gene: .; abundance: .; v_gene: TRBV11-2; j_gene: TRBJ1-2; len: 14; CDR3aa: CASSADGRSRGYTF; CDR3nt: TGTGCCAGCAGCGCTGATGGGAGGTCTCGTGGCTACACCTTC
d_gene: TRBD2; abundance: .; v_gene: TRBV20-1; j_gene: TRBJ2-1; len: 13; CDR3aa: CSARLTSDYEQFF; CDR3nt: TGCAGTGCTAGACTGACTAGCGACTACGAGCAGTTCTTC
d_gene: .; abundance: .; v_gene: TRBV7-2; j_gene: TRBJ2-7; len: 16; CDR3aa: CASTRTPRESSYEQYF; CDR3nt: TGTGCCAGCACCCGGACCCCCAGGGAGAGCTCCTACGAGCAGTACTTC
d_gene: .; abundance: .; v_gene: TRBV10-3; j_gene: TRBJ2-5; len: 14; CDR3aa: CAISLSGTQETQYF; CDR3nt: TGTGCCATCAGTCTGTCCGGGACTCAAGAGACCCAGTACTTC
d_gene: .; abundance: .; v_gene: TRBV20-1; j_gene: TRBJ2-7; len: 16; CDR3aa: CSGILTGTPFSYEQYF; CDR3nt: TGCAGTGGGATTTTAACCGGGACACCATTTTCCTACGAGCAGTACTTC
d_gene: .; abundance: .; v_gene: TRBV12-3/TRBV12-4; j_gene: TRBJ1-2; len: 13; CDR3aa: CASTRTDNYGYTF; CDR3nt: TGTGCCAGCACCCGAACAGATAACTATGGCTACACCTTC
d_gene: .; abundance: .; v_gene: TRBV20-1; j_gene: TRBJ2-7; len: 13; CDR3aa: CSARETSYNEQYF; CDR3nt: TGCAGTGCTAGGGAAACTTCATACAATGAGCAGTACTTC
d_gene: TRBD1; abundance: .; v_gene: TRBV12-3/TRBV12-4; j_gene: TRBJ1-2; len: 15; CDR3aa: CASSPTQQGATGYTF; CDR3nt: TGTGCCAGCAGCCCCACCCAACAGGGGGCGACGGGCTACACCTTC
d_gene: TRBD2; abundance: .; v_gene: TRBV20-1; j_gene: TRBJ2-3; len: 16; CDR3aa: CSASLGTSVPTGTQYF; CDR3nt: TGCAGTGCTAGTCTAGGGACTAGCGTGCCCACAGGTACGCAGTATTTT
d_gene: .; abundance: .; v_gene: TRBV7-8; j_gene: TRBJ1-4; len: 13; CDR3aa: CASSLGFAEKLFF; CDR3nt: TGTGCCAGCAGCTTAGGGTTTGCTGAAAAACTGTTTTTT
d_gene: TRBD1; abundance: .; v_gene: TRBV30; j_gene: TRBJ2-7; len: 15; CDR3aa: CAWSLGQGPSYEQYF; CDR3nt: TGTGCCTGGAGTCTGGGACAGGGGCCTTCCTACGAGCAGTACTTC
d_gene: .; abundance: many; v_gene: TRBV7-2; j_gene: TRBJ2-3; len: 11; CDR3aa: CASSTEYTQYF; CDR3nt: TGTGCCAGCAGCACGGAGTATACGCAGTATTTT
d_gene: .; abundance: once; v_gene: TRBV28; j_gene: TRBJ1-2; len: 14; CDR3aa: CASSSNLYTGGYTF; CDR3nt: TGTGCCAGCAGTTCGAACCTATACACGGGAGGCTACACCTTC
d_gene: TRBD1; abundance: few; v_gene: TRBV10-3; j_gene: TRBJ1-2; len: 14; CDR3aa: CATQWDRSPPGYTF; CDR3nt: TGTGCCACCCAGTGGGACAGAAGTCCCCCTGGCTACACCTTC
d_gene: TRBD1; abundance: .; v_gene: TRBV29-1; j_gene: TRBJ2-1; len: 15; CDR3aa: CSVIQGASSYNEQFF; CDR3nt: TGCAGCGTTATACAGGGGGCGAGCTCCTACAATGAGCAGTTCTTC
d_gene: .; abundance: .; v_gene: TRBV7-9; j_gene: TRBJ2-1; len: 13; CDR3aa: CASSAGTINEQFF; CDR3nt: TGTGCCAGCAGCGCCGGGACCATCAATGAGCAGTTCTTC
d_gene: TRBD2; abundance: once; v_gene: TRBV11-2; j_gene: TRBJ2-3; len: 16; CDR3aa: CASSFLGGGYTDTQYF; CDR3nt: TGTGCCAGCAGCTTCTTGGGCGGGGGGTACACAGATACGCAGTATTTT
d_gene: TRBD2; abundance: few; v_gene: TRBV28; j_gene: TRBJ2-5; len: 18; CDR3aa: CASRRTGTSGRAAETQYF; CDR3nt: TGTGCCAGCAGACGCACAGGGACTAGCGGGAGGGCCGCAGAGACCCAGTACTTC
d_gene: TRBD1; abundance: many; v_gene: TRBV4-2; j_gene: TRBJ1-2; len: 15; CDR3aa: CASSQEGAGGYGYTF; CDR3nt: TGTGCCAGCAGCCAAGAAGGCGCAGGGGGCTATGGCTACACCTTC
d_gene: .; abundance: .; v_gene: TRBV7-8; j_gene: TRBJ2-5; len: 14; CDR3aa: CASRYSGDLREQYF; CDR3nt: TGTGCCAGCCGCTATTCTGGGGACCTTAGGGAGCAGTACTTC
d_gene: TRBD1; abundance: .; v_gene: TRBV7-2; j_gene: TRBJ1-4; len: 14; CDR3aa: CASSSQGGDEKLFF; CDR3nt: TGTGCCAGCAGCTCGCAGGGGGGGGATGAAAAACTGTTTTTT
d_gene: .; abundance: .; v_gene: TRBV11-2; j_gene: TRBJ2-1; len: 15; CDR3aa: CASSPARQVNNEQFF; CDR3nt: TGTGCCAGCAGCCCCGCCCGCCAGGTCAACAATGAGCAGTTCTTC
d_gene: TRBD1; abundance: .; v_gene: TRBV27; j_gene: TRBJ2-7; len: 16; CDR3aa: CASSSGQGIFVHEQYF; CDR3nt: TGTGCCAGCAGCTCCGGACAGGGGATTTTTGTCCACGAGCAGTACTTC
d_gene: .; abundance: few; v_gene: TRBV20-1; j_gene: TRBJ2-4; len: 14; CDR3aa: CSARDVLAKNIQYF; CDR3nt: TGCAGTGCTAGAGATGTGTTAGCCAAAAACATTCAGTACTTC
d_gene: .; abundance: .; v_gene: TRBV28; j_gene: TRBJ2-7; len: 15; CDR3aa: CASSSPRSRPYEQYF; CDR3nt: TGTGCCAGCAGTTCCCCGCGGAGTAGACCCTACGAGCAGTACTTC
d_gene: TRBD1; abundance: .; v_gene: TRBV5-1; j_gene: TRBJ2-3; len: 15; CDR3aa: CASSLAGDSFYTQYF; CDR3nt: TGCGCCAGCAGCTTGGCCGGGGACAGCTTTTATACGCAGTATTTT
d_gene: .; abundance: few; v_gene: TRBV9; j_gene: TRBJ2-6; len: 16; CDR3aa: CASSVNQDSGANVLTF; CDR3nt: TGTGCCAGCAGCGTTAACCAGGACTCTGGGGCCAACGTCCTGACTTTC
d_gene: .; abundance: few; v_gene: TRBV5-1; j_gene: TRBJ1-4; len: 16; CDR3aa: CASSLRTHSTNEKLFF; CDR3nt: TGCGCCAGCAGCTTGCGAACGCACTCAACTAATGAAAAACTGTTTTTT
d_gene: .; abundance: .; v_gene: TRBV30; j_gene: TRBJ2-6; len: 13; CDR3aa: CAEQGSGANVLTF; CDR3nt: TGTGCAGAACAGGGTTCTGGGGCCAACGTCCTGACTTTC
d_gene: TRBD1; abundance: .; v_gene: TRBV3-1; j_gene: TRBJ1-2; len: 17; CDR3aa: CASRKSTGQGVFRGYTF; CDR3nt: TGTGCCAGCAGGAAGTCGACCGGACAGGGGGTCTTCCGGGGCTACACCTTC
d_gene: .; abundance: .; v_gene: TRBV2; j_gene: TRBJ2-1; len: 16; CDR3aa: CASRGGSGDPYNEQFF; CDR3nt: TGTGCCAGCAGGGGTGGATCGGGGGACCCTTACAATGAGCAGTTCTTC
d_gene: TRBD2; abundance: many; v_gene: TRBV7-2; j_gene: TRBJ2-4; len: 16; CDR3aa: CASSLGLAGVGNIQYF; CDR3nt: TGTGCCAGCAGCTTAGGACTAGCGGGAGTAGGAAACATTCAGTACTTC
d_gene: TRBD2; abundance: .; v_gene: TRBV9; j_gene: TRBJ2-1; len: 17; CDR3aa: CASSVGGGPPVGHEQFF; CDR3nt: TGTGCCAGCAGCGTAGGGGGAGGGCCCCCGGTCGGGCATGAGCAGTTCTTC
d_gene: TRBD1; abundance: few; v_gene: TRBV6-2/TRBV6-3; j_gene: TRBJ2-7; len: 14; CDR3aa: CASSYGTAFYEQYF; CDR3nt: TGTGCCAGCAGTTACGGGACAGCCTTCTACGAGCAGTACTTC
d_gene: .; abundance: many; v_gene: TRBV6-6; j_gene: TRBJ2-7; len: 13; CDR3aa: CASSRQDRYEQYF; CDR3nt: TGTGCCAGCAGCCGACAGGACCGCTACGAGCAGTACTTC
d_gene: TRBD2; abundance: once; v_gene: TRBV14; j_gene: TRBJ2-7; len: 16; CDR3aa: CASSQGHGLGWYEQYF; CDR3nt: TGTGCCAGCAGCCAAGGGCACGGACTAGGGTGGTACGAGCAGTACTTC
d_gene: .; abundance: .; v_gene: TRBV5-1; j_gene: TRBJ2-3; len: 17; CDR3aa: CAPGQSMTRLGTGTQYF; CDR3nt: TGCGCCCCCGGACAGTCGATGACTCGGCTAGGCACAGGTACGCAGTATTTT
d_gene: TRBD2; abundance: few; v_gene: TRBV4-2; j_gene: TRBJ2-5; len: 17; CDR3aa: CASSPGTSGATQETQYF; CDR3nt: TGTGCCAGCAGCCCAGGGACTAGCGGGGCTACTCAAGAGACCCAGTACTTC
d_gene: TRBD1; abundance: .; v_gene: TRBV29-1; j_gene: TRBJ2-6; len: 16; CDR3aa: CSVEGQGGSGANVLTF; CDR3nt: TGCAGCGTTGAGGGACAGGGGGGTTCTGGGGCCAACGTCCTGACTTTC